This TCR beta chain was observed in a study of STAT5B mutations in CD4+ large granular lymphocyte leukemia. V shed 0 bases and J shed 8 bases, with 11 bases lying between them. There are 14 residues in the CDR3. Germline CDR1 reads SGHRS; CDR2 reads YFSETQ. TCRdb's table, derived via immunoSEQ multiplex PCR, lists solely in-frame clones and lacks some. The sample lists more than 45,000 clones, under 80% seen once, with over 1.5% in the top ten. The sequenced material came from CD4+ T cells from blood buffy coats. This clonotype was sampled from a human donor in good health. This chain uses TRBV5-1 with TRBJ2-2; D ambiguous. The CDR3 protein is CASSLGMVGGELFF. For the CDR3, the DNA is TGCGCCAGCAGCTTGGGGATGGTAGGAGGGGAGCTGTTTTTT.